In its sample, the clone carrying this T cell receptor beta chain was seen a few times. What it binds is not known. The template was genomic DNA from peripheral blood, not RNA. The data belong to a study of T cell repertoires in aging, cancer and after chemotherapy. Across the study: Repeat sampling of healthy donors over several months to years showed clear clonal overlap. The full dataset contained millions of TCR reads.

This CDR3 region has 17 residues. Germline assignment: CDR1 SGHTA and CDR2 FQGNSA. V trimming: 8 bases; J trimming: 0 bases; junction bases outside the gene matches: 5. TRB rearrangements spanning V, D and J were amplified using mixed TRB-A/B primers. Each CDR3 protein is one row after TCRdb ran MiXCR on the multiplex PCR reads. This sample has 9,000 to 10,000 distinct CDR3 sequences, with around 22% found just once. Study results and limitations: In cancer patients, declining TCR diversity with age involved lost richness and lost evenness. Age-matched healthy donors had significantly more diverse, less clonal blood TCR repertoires than untreated cancer patients.

The rearrangement uses TRBV7-2 and TRBJ2-6; 12 positions agree with TRBD2. Sequencing used blood. The TCR comes from a human donor in good health. CDR3 in DNA: TGTGCCAGCGGGACTAGCGGGTTAACCTCTGGGGCCAACGTCCTGACTTTC. Amino acids: CASGTSGLTSGANVLTF.